The source of this T cell receptor beta chain is a study of blood T cell repertoires in COVID-19. The method was immunoSEQ multiplex PCR; TCRdb's version includes in-frame clones alone and lacks a portion of them. The data show 490,000 or so clones, roughly 90% seen once. The V end was cut by 2 bases, the J end by 5 bases, with 9 bases between. The CDR3 consists of 13 residues. Germline V CDR1 and CDR2: KGHSH, LQKENI. This clone was detected a few times. The gene calls are TRBV18 and TRBJ1-1; D is uncertain. The sequenced material came from PBMCs or T cells enriched from blood (not recorded which). This TCR was recovered from a woman between 40 and 55 years old who had recovered from COVID-19. The CDR3 nucleotides are TGTGCCAGCTCACCAGCCGTCGGGACTGAAGCTTTCTTT. It codes for CASSPAVGTEAFF.